This TCR beta chain stems from a study of tissue T cells after allogeneic stem cell transplantation. Points from the study as a whole: Anatomically similar tissues had similar TCR repertoires within each patient. The study did not identify alloreactive or antigen-specific tissue TCRs, and some clones might be persisting host cells. Only a limited share of tissue TCRs appeared in blood or spleen.

V was pared by 0 bases and J by 8 bases, with 5 bases of the junction left unmatched. CDR3 size: 14 residues. Germline CDR1 and CDR2: GKSSPN and SITVG. Time point denoted: mouse harvest day 14 after allogeneic transplant. The graft held 10^6 splenic CD5+ T cells and 10^7 T-cell-depleted bone marrow cells. With respect to this clone: Antigen specificity is unknown. Gene names are mouse gene names. Read sequence stops 1 residue before the CDR3 end, and the germline J gene provides the missing end.

Assay: immunoSEQ multiplex PCR; the TCRdb copy retains only in-frame clones and omits some. The repertoire holds about 4,000 clones, around 45% seen once, with 28% in the top ten. Sample: gut tissue. The gene calls are TRBV31 and TRBJ1-4; 8 bases align to TRBD1. The sequence derives from a female BALB/c mouse given C57BL/6 T cells with graft-versus-host disease after an allogeneic hematopoietic cell transplant. Partial CDR3 DNA: TGTGCCTGGAGTCTAGCAGGGGGCGGGGAAAGATTATTT. Its translation: CAWSLAGGGERLF. The whole CDR3 sequence is CAWSLAGGGERLFF.